Following are 14 T cell receptor beta chains from one sample sequenced in a study of blood T cell repertoires in COVID-19. Here immunoSEQ multiplex PCR was the method, and the copy in TCRdb shows in-frame clones only, minus some. The sample carries some 490,000 clones, less than 90% recorded once. The sample was PBMCs or T cells enriched from blood (not recorded which). All receptors derive from a woman in her fifties or sixties who had recovered from COVID-19.

This rearrangement joins TRBV18 to TRBJ1-5; D remains ambiguous. The CDR3 spans 15 residues. The germline V gene has CDR1 KGHSH and CDR2 LQKENI. The V and J ends lost 6 bases and 0 bases respectively, with 12 bases between them. The CDR3 sequence is CASSPGILSNQPQHF. DNA of the CDR3: TGTGCCAGCTCCCCCGGGATCCTTAGCAATCAGCCCCAGCATTTT.

This clone was observed a single time. The chain uses TRBV2 and TRBJ1-2; 9 bases line up with TRBD1. This CDR3 contains 15 residues. Germline V lookup: CDR1 SNHLY, CDR2 FYNNEI. Trimming removed 9 bases from V and 4 bases from J; junction bases left unmatched: 12. CDR3 nucleotides: TGTGCCAGATGGGTCCCGGGACAGGGATCCTATGGCTACACCTTC. Translation gives CARWVPGQGSYGYTF.

As concerns this clone: Other DNA sequences in this specimen translate into the identical CDR3. This sequence joins TRBV3-1 (or the pseudogene TRBV3-2) and TRBJ1-1; D call uncertain. The CDR3 is 14 residues long. V was trimmed by 1 base and J by 5 bases, leaving 11 bases between them. Germline lookup yields CDR1 LGHDT and CDR2 YNNKEL (reference sequence). This CDR3 is CASSQGGGRTEAFF. Written as DNA, the CDR3 is TGTGCCAGCAGCCAAGGCGGAGGGAGGACTGAAGCTTTCTTT.

The J gene is TRBJ1-5, the V gene TRBV24-1; a weak D match, TRBD1 (5 bases). The ends were cut back, 1 base at V and 3 bases at J, with 9 bases in the middle. The CDR3 contains 15 residues. Germline V CDR1 and CDR2: KGHDR, SFDVKD. CDR3 DNA sequence: TGTGCCACCAGTGATTTAGGGGCCCCCAATCAGCCCCAGCATTTT. Protein product: CATSDLGAPNQPQHF.

The CDR3 here is CASSRRVSYTEAFF. Here the CDR3 DNA reads TGTGCCAGCAGCCGCCGGGTAAGCTACACTGAAGCTTTCTTT. This chain links TRBV5-6 with TRBJ1-1; D gene unclear. V was cut by 4 bases and J by 3 bases, with 13 bases left in between. The CDR3 consists of 14 residues. Germline V lookup: CDR1 SGHDT, CDR2 YYEEEE. The complete variable domain, with remaining parts taken from reference TRBV5-6 and TRBJ1-1, reads DAGVTQSPTHLIKTRGQQVTLRCSPKSGHDTVSWYQQALGQGPQFIFQYYEEEERQRGNFPDRFSGHQFPNYSSELNVNALLLGDSALYLCASSRRVSYTEAFFGQGTRLTVV.

This chain uses TRBV19 with TRBJ1-2; 7 nucleotides match TRBD1. The J segment lost 3 bases and the V segment lost 2 bases, leaving 12 bases of the junction unmatched. Germline V gene lookup returns CDR1 LNHDA and CDR2 SQIVND (reference sequence). This CDR3 is 17 amino acids long. The CDR3 DNA sequence: TGTGCCAGTAGTATAACAGGGGCCCGCGGGACAGACTATGGCTACACCTTC. It yields the protein CASSITGARGTDYGYTF. The full variable domain, its missing parts supplied by reference TRBV19 and TRBJ1-2, is DGGITQSPKYLFRKEGQNVTLSCEQNLNHDAMYWYRQDPGQGLRLIYYSQIVNDFQKGDIAEGYSVSREKKESFPLTVTSAQKNPTAFYLCASSITGARGTDYGYTFGSGTRLTVV.

This rearrangement joins TRBV6-1 to TRBJ1-6; D is uncertain. The CDR3 is 16 amino acids. Germline CDR1 MNHNS, CDR2 SASEGT. With 2 bases removed from V and 8 bases from J, the gap between germline ends came to 16 bases. CDR3 nucleotide sequence: TGTGCCAGCAGTGAATGGAGGCCAGGTGGGGATTCACCCCTCCACTTT. Protein sequence: CASSEWRPGGDSPLHF.

The rearrangement uses TRBV19 and TRBJ2-2, with a weak D call TRBD1 (6 bases). The CDR3 runs 16 residues. The germline V gene has CDR1 LNHDA and CDR2 SQIVND (reference sequence). Between the trimmed V and J ends, which lost 6 bases and 6 bases, there was a span of 20 bases. This CDR3 reads CASRKSPGQLPGELFF. The CDR3, as DNA: TGTGCCAGTAGGAAATCTCCTGGACAGCTTCCCGGGGAGCTGTTTTTT.

The V and J genes are TRBV19 and TRBJ1-5; TRBD1 might be the D (5 bases). Trimming stripped 0 bases from V and 2 bases from J, with 8 bases between. Germline values: CDR1 LNHDA, CDR2 SQIVND (reference sequence). CDR3 length equals 15 residues. CDR3 sequence reads: CASSIESGGNQPQHF. The CDR3 nucleotides read TGTGCCAGTAGTATAGAATCGGGGGGCAATCAGCCCCAGCATTTT.

This clone was counted a single time. CDR3 DNA sequence: TGTGCCAGCAGCTTGGGGAGCGCCATTTACTATGGCTACACCTTC. This gives the protein CASSLGSAIYYGYTF. The V call is TRBV5-6, the J call TRBJ1-2; D unclear. From germline, CDR1 is SGHDT and CDR2 YYEEEE. The CDR3 runs 15 residues. Trimming shortened V by 0 bases and J by 3 bases, and 12 bases separated the two germline ends.

The V gene is TRBV9, the J gene TRBJ2-2; 7 bases agree with TRBD1. Germline V gene sequence: CDR1 SGDLS, CDR2 YYNGEE. The ends lost 4 bases at V and 4 bases at J; junction bases unmatched: 4. CDR3 length: 14 residues. CDR3: CASSSGTATGELFF. As DNA, the CDR3 is TGTGCCAGCAGCAGTGGGACAGCCACCGGGGAGCTGTTTTTT.

Concerning this clone: Additional DNA sequences in this sample encode the identical CDR3. The J gene is TRBJ2-1, the V gene TRBV24-1; the match to TRBD1 covers 9 bases. The V and J ends lost 4 bases and 1 base, in that order; junction bases with no gene match: 4. CDR3 length equals 16 residues. The V gene's germline CDR1 is KGHDR and CDR2 SFDVKD. CDR3 nucleotides: TGTGCCACCAGTGACTCGACAGGGGGGTCCTACAATGAGCAGTTCTTC. It encodes CATSDSTGGSYNEQFF.

This rearrangement joins TRBV29-1 to TRBJ2-1; 7 nucleotides align to TRBD1. Germline CDR1 is SQVTM and CDR2 is ANQGSEA. V lost 4 bases to trimming and J lost 7 bases; unmatched junction nucleotides: 13. The CDR3 has 15 amino acids. The CDR3 nucleotides read TGCAGCGTTGCCGCTGGGGGACAGCATTATAATGAGCAGTTCTTC. This sequence encodes CSVAAGGQHYNEQFF.

The J gene is TRBJ1-5, the V gene TRBV7-9; 7 bases map to TRBD1. Germline CDR1 and CDR2: SEHNR and FQNEAQ (reference sequence). The CDR3 runs 14 residues. Trimming took 9 bases from V and 1 from J; bases not matched to a gene: 6. The CDR3 is CASTGVGSNQPQHF. The CDR3 bases are TGTGCCAGTACAGGGGTGGGGAGCAATCAGCCCCAGCATTTT.